Shown below are 13 T cell receptor beta chains from a single sample sequenced in a study of T cell repertoires in cytomegalovirus infection. TCRdb reanalysed the reads using MiXCR and keeps one entry per CDR3 protein. The profile shows 130,000 or so distinct CDR3 sequences, under 8% of them singletons. Sequencing used PBMCs. These receptors all stem from a human donor in good health (CMV status not recorded). Some clones in this sample may be carry-over from other donors' samples.

This clonotype was seen many times. The rearrangement joins TRBV7-9 to TRBJ1-5; no definite D call. Trimming took off 1 base at V and 4 bases at J, with 2 bases between the two ends. The germline CDR1 and CDR2 sequences are SEHNR and FQNEAQ (reference sequence). The CDR3 is 12 amino acids. CDR3 protein: CASSLENQPQHF. The CDR3 DNA reads TGTGCCAGCAGCTTAGAGAATCAGCCCCAGCATTTT. Variable domain in full (rest from reference TRBV7-9 and TRBJ1-5): DTGVSQNPRHKITKRGQNVTFRCDPISEHNRLYWYRQTLGQGPEFLTYFQNEAQLEKSRLLSDRFSAERPKGSFSTLEIQRTEQGDSAMYLCASSLENQPQHFGDGTRLSIL.

J is TRBJ1-5 and V is TRBV28; perhaps TRBD1 as D (5 bases). Germline CDR1 MDHEN, CDR2 SYDVKM. The CDR3 spans 13 residues. V was pared by 8 bases and J by 4 bases, with 12 bases between. CDR3 sequence: CASGRGNNQPQHF. For the CDR3, the DNA is TGTGCCAGCGGCCGGGGGAATAATCAGCCCCAGCATTTT.

This clonotype has a count of ten or more. The CDR3 protein is CASSFVSGGQETQYF. The CDR3 DNA reads TGTGCCAGCAGCTTTGTAAGCGGGGGGCAAGAGACCCAGTACTTC. The chain carries TRBV7-2 and TRBJ2-5; 9 bases align to TRBD2. From germline, CDR1 is SGHTA and CDR2 FQGNSA. V was clipped by 3 bases and J by 2 bases; unmatched bases: 4. The CDR3 runs to 15 residues.

This clonotype was picked up many times. CDR3 protein: CASSPRRARRNTEAFF. DNA of the CDR3: TGTGCCAGCAGTCCCAGAAGGGCCAGACGGAACACTGAAGCTTTCTTT. This chain joins TRBV12-3 or TRBV12-4 and TRBJ1-1, with D hard to call. Trimming stripped 5 bases from V and 1 base from J, with 17 bases between. The CDR3 spans 16 residues.

This clonotype was recorded many times. CDR3 coding DNA: TGTGCCAGCAGCTCCCCCCAGGGGGCACGTGAAAAACTGTTTTTT. Translating gives CASSSPQGAREKLFF. This rearrangement joins TRBV7-2 to TRBJ1-4; 8 bases are shared with TRBD1. The length of the CDR3 is 15 residues. CDR1 and CDR2 (germline): SGHTA, FQGNSA. V dropped 4 bases and J dropped 7; count of bases not matched to a gene: 8.

This clonotype was found a few times. The rearrangement joins TRBV29-1 to TRBJ2-2; 7 nucleotides align to TRBD1. This CDR3 is built from 15 residues. Germline CDR1 and CDR2: SQVTM and ANQGSEA. V shed 7 bases and J 5 bases; nucleotides not matched to a gene: 13. The CDR3 loop reads CSAKRQGRDTGELFF. The CDR3 nucleotides are TGCAGCGCGAAGCGACAGGGTAGGGATACCGGGGAGCTGTTTTTT.

This clonotype was counted ten times or more. The chain links TRBV7-2 to TRBJ1-2; 7 nucleotides match TRBD1. The CDR3 is made up of 13 amino acids. Trimming cost V 1 base and J 8 bases; bases outside gene matches: 4. Germline CDR1 is SGHTA and CDR2 is FQGNSA. DNA of the CDR3: TGTGCCAGCAGCTTAGTCAAGGGGGCGGGCTACACCTTC. Residues: CASSLVKGAGYTF.

This clonotype was seen many times. The chain joins TRBV10-3 to TRBJ2-7, with unresolved D. The CDR3 loop spans 13 amino acids. V was trimmed by 5 bases and J by 7 bases, leaving 15 bases between them. Germline values: CDR1 ENHRY, CDR2 SYGVKD. The CDR3 sequence: CAISTPGRGEQYF. CDR3 in DNA: TGTGCCATCAGTACGCCGGGCCGTGGGGAGCAGTACTTC.

This clonotype was seen at least ten times. CDR3 amino acids: CSALTLDGGEENEQFF. The CDR3 nucleotides are TGCAGTGCTCTTACACTGGACGGGGGGGAGGAGAATGAGCAGTTCTTC. J is TRBJ2-1 and V is TRBV20-1, with 8 bases matching TRBD2. V shed 5 bases and J 7 bases; nucleotides not matched to a gene: 16. CDR1 is DFQATT, CDR2 SNEGSKA, per germline (reference sequence). The CDR3 totals 16 residues.

This chain links TRBV14 with TRBJ1-1; D is unclear. Trimming cost V 2 bases and J 6 bases, with 10 bases left between them. Germline V CDR1 and CDR2: SGHDN, FVKESK. The CDR3 is made up of 13 amino acids. CDR3: CASSQLGWPEAFF. The CDR3 DNA follows: TGTGCCAGCAGCCAACTGGGGTGGCCTGAAGCTTTCTTT.

This clonotype showed up just a few times. The rearrangement joins TRBV6-2 or TRBV6-3 to TRBJ2-1, with D possibly TRBD2 on 6 matching bases. This CDR3 has 13 residues. V was trimmed by 6 bases and J by 7 bases, leaving 13 bases between them. CDR1 MNHEY and CDR2 SVGEGT come from the germline V gene. The CDR3 sequence: CASRPGTLNEQFF. As DNA, the CDR3 is TGTGCCAGCAGACCCGGGACTTTAAATGAGCAGTTCTTC.

Only a few counts were recorded for this clonotype. The V call is TRBV6-4, the J call TRBJ2-1; D unresolved. V lost 3 bases, J lost 9 bases, and 12 bases lay in between. CDR1 and CDR2 from the germline V gene are MRHNA and SNTAGT. The CDR3 contains 13 residues. The CDR3 region is CASSEDPHSEQFF. For the CDR3, the DNA is TGTGCCAGCAGTGAGGACCCCCACAGTGAGCAGTTCTTC.

This clonotype was picked up a small number of times. The chain combines TRBV14 with TRBJ1-1; D may be TRBD1 (5 bases). CDR3 length: 11 amino acids. Per germline, CDR1 SGHDN and CDR2 FVKESK. The CDR3 nucleotides are TGTCCCCTTATCGGGGGATCTGAAGCTTTCTTT. Translation: CPLIGGSEAFF.